This is a list of T cell receptor beta chains from one sample in a study of cytomegalovirus exposure and HLA in healthy donors. The table came from immunoSEQ multiplex PCR; TCRdb's copy has only in-frame clones and leaves some out. The table has about 130,000 clones, approximately 80% seen once. Sequenced sample: PBMCs. Receptors originate from a man aged 25-45 years in good health and CMV-seronegative. The CDR3 runs from the conserved cysteine through the conserved F or W. A D gene is named only where the DNA matches it firmly. Size is omitted from some rows. Given values are once, few, many or a class for expanded clones.

>TRBJ1-1|NA|TRBD1|TRBV29-1
TGCAGCGGACTTACAGGGGTGACTGAAGCTTTCTTT
CSGLTGVTEAFF
>TRBJ1-2|NA|NA|TRBV5-8
TGTGCCGTCCGCGGTGCTAACTATGGCTACACCTTC
CAVRGANYGYTF
>TRBJ1-2|NA|NA|TRBV19
TGTGCCAGTAGTATAGCGGCAGGGGCTGGCTACACCTTC
CASSIAAGAGYTF
>TRBJ1-1|NA|NA|TRBV28
TGTGCCAGCAGTTTTTCCGATAGGAACACTGAAGCTTTCTTT
CASSFSDRNTEAFF
>TRBJ2-1|NA|TRBD2|TRBV4-2
TGTGCCAGCAGCACCCCCACTAGCGGGAGATACAATGAGCAGTTCTTC
CASSTPTSGRYNEQFF
>TRBJ1-4|NA|TRBD1|TRBV5-1
TGCGCCAGCAGCCCCCGGACAGGGGACGAAAAACTGTTTTTT
CASSPRTGDEKLFF
>TRBJ2-1|NA|TRBD1|TRBV18
TGTGCCAGCTCACCACTCTCGACAGGGGGCGGTTACAATGAGCAGTTCTTC
CASSPLSTGGGYNEQFF
>TRBJ2-5|NA|NA|TRBV5-1
TGCGCCAGCAGGCCCGAGGGAGAGACCCAGTACTTC
CASRPEGETQYF
>TRBJ2-1|NA|TRBD2|TRBV6-5
TGTGCCAGCAGTTACTCAGGACTAGCGGGAGGAGGGGAGCAGTTCTTC
CASSYSGLAGGGEQFF
>TRBJ2-7|NA|NA|TRBV9
TGTGCCAGCAGCGTAGCCCCGGGGCGGGGCTACGAGCAGTACTTC
CASSVAPGRGYEQYF
>TRBJ1-1|NA|NA|TRBV6-6
TGTGCCAGCAGTATAACGCGGGGGTCTGAAGCTTTCTTT
CASSITRGSEAFF
>TRBJ2-1|NA|TRBD2|TRBV5-1
TGCGCCAGCAGCGCCGGACTAGCGGGTTCCTACAATGAGCAGTTCTTC
CASSAGLAGSYNEQFF
>TRBJ1-4|NA|NA|TRBV2
TGTGCCAGCAACTTACAGGGTTCACCGAATGAAAAACTGTTTTTT
CASNLQGSPNEKLFF
>TRBJ2-7|NA|NA|TRBV7-6
TGTGCCAGCAGCTTTAGTGAGGACGAGCAGTACTTC
CASSFSEDEQYF
>TRBJ1-3|NA|NA|TRBV6-5
TGTGCCAGTCATGCGAGCTCTGGAAACACCATATATTTT
CASHASSGNTIYF
>TRBJ2-7|NA|TRBD1|TRBV2
TGTGCCACCCAGGACAGGGAGTTTCACGAGCAGTACTTC
CATQDREFHEQYF
>TRBJ1-1|NA|NA|TRBV7-9
TGTGCCAGCAGCTTTGGTTATCCCGCGGGGGCAGGAGCTTTCTTT
CASSFGYPAGAGAFF
>TRBJ1-1|NA|TRBD1|TRBV28
TGTGCCAGCAGCCCCGGGACAGGGGATGAAGCTTTCTTT
CASSPGTGDEAFF
>TRBJ2-3|NA|TRBD2|TRBV15
TGTGCCACCAGCAGAGATCAAGCGGGAGCAGATACGCAGTATTTT
CATSRDQAGADTQYF
>TRBJ2-1|NA|NA|TRBV28
TGTGCCAGCAGTCCCGACTTCTACAATGAGCAGTTCTTC
CASSPDFYNEQFF
>TRBJ1-5|NA|NA|TRBV2
TGTGCCAGCAGTGGAAATACAGGGAATCAGCCCCAGCATTTT
CASSGNTGNQPQHF
>TRBJ1-1|NA|NA|TRBV6-1
TGTGCCAGCAGTGAGTCGCAGGGAACGAACACTGAAGCTTTCTTT
CASSESQGTNTEAFF
>TRBJ2-5|NA|TRBD2|TRBV9
TGTGCCAGCAGCGTATCCCTAGCGGAAGAGACCCAGTACTTC
CASSVSLAEETQYF
>TRBJ2-2|NA|TRBD2|TRBV2
TGTGCCAGCAGTGGACTCCGCCGGGGGACTAGCGGGATGAACACCGGGGAGCTGTTTTTT
CASSGLRRGTSGMNTGELFF
>TRBJ1-3|NA|NA|TRBV29-1
TGCAGCGTTGCCGACAGGCTCTCTGGAAACACCATATATTTT
CSVADRLSGNTIYF
>TRBJ2-2|NA|NA|TRBV28
TGTGCCAGCAGTTCCCCGGGACAGAACACCGGGGAGCTGTTTTTT
CASSSPGQNTGELFF
>TRBJ2-3|few|TRBD1|TRBV7-6
TGTGCCAGCAGCCGACAGGGGGAGGCAGATACGCAGTATTTT
CASSRQGEADTQYF
>TRBJ2-7|NA|NA|TRBV6-5
TGTGCCAGCAGTCCTGATGGGGCTACCTACGAGCAGTACTTC
CASSPDGATYEQYF
>TRBJ2-7|NA|TRBD2|TRBV2
TGTGCCAGCAGACTAGCGGGAGTACTTGAGCAGTACTTC
CASRLAGVLEQYF
>TRBJ2-1|NA|TRBD1|TRBV27
TGTGCCAGCAGTGCTCCCGGGACAGGGGGCTCGGGTGAGCAGTTCTTC
CASSAPGTGGSGEQFF
>TRBJ2-2|few|NA|TRBV28
TGTGCCAGCAGTGGGTTCGGGACCGGGGAGCTGTTTTTT
CASSGFGTGELFF
>TRBJ2-1|NA|TRBD2|TRBV7-3
TGTGCCAGCAGCTTAAGTCCTAGCGGGAGGTATAATGAGCAGTTCTTC
CASSLSPSGRYNEQFF
>TRBJ1-2|few|TRBD1|TRBV29-1
TGCAGCGTGGGACAGGGAGACTCTGGCTACACCTTC
CSVGQGDSGYTF
>TRBJ2-2|NA|NA|TRBV29-1
TGCAGCGTCGACCAGGGAGGCACCGGGGAGCTGTTTTTT
CSVDQGGTGELFF
>TRBJ2-7|NA|TRBD2|TRBV4-2
TGTGCCAGCAGCGCCGGGACTAGCTTATCCTACGAGCAGTACTTC
CASSAGTSLSYEQYF
>TRBJ1-1|NA|NA|TRBV19
TGTGCCAGTAGCGGCGTTGGGGAGGCTGAAGCTTTCTTT
CASSGVGEAEAFF
>TRBJ2-5|NA|NA|TRBV29-1
TGCAGCGTCCGCCAAGAGACCCAGTACTTC
CSVRQETQYF
>TRBJ2-2|NA|TRBD2|TRBV7-3
TGTGCCAGCAGCTTAACGTCGGCGGGAGCATACACCGGGGAGCTGTTTTTT
CASSLTSAGAYTGELFF
>TRBJ1-1|NA|NA|TRBV7-9
TGTGCCAGCAGCTTAGCGCCTAGGGGCAACACTGAAGCTTTCTTT
CASSLAPRGNTEAFF
>TRBJ2-1|NA|TRBD2|TRBV6-1
TGTGCGTCACAGGTAATAGCGGGAGGTTCTGAGCAGTTCTTC
CASQVIAGGSEQFF
>TRBJ1-4|NA|NA|TRBV7-9
TGTGCCAGCAGTTCCCCCCGGAGGGCCCCAACTAATGAAAAACTGTTTTTT
CASSSPRRAPTNEKLFF
>TRBJ2-2|few|NA|TRBV4-1
TGCGCCAGCAGCTCCCCGGGCAGGGGCGATCTAAACGGGGAGCTGTTTTTT
CASSSPGRGDLNGELFF
>TRBJ2-7|NA|TRBD1|TRBV11-3
TGTGCCAGCAGCTTAGGACAGGGGATTTTCTACGAGCAGTACTTC
CASSLGQGIFYEQYF
>TRBJ2-5|NA|TRBD1|TRBV7-9
TGTGCCAGCAGTCCCCAGGGGGCAGGGAACCAAGAGACCCAGTACTTC
CASSPQGAGNQETQYF
>TRBJ1-5|once|TRBD1|TRBV27
TGTGCCAGCAGTTTAGGGACAGGTATGAGCAATCAGCCCCAGCATTTT
CASSLGTGMSNQPQHF
>TRBJ2-1|NA|TRBD2|TRBV9
TGTGCCAGCAGCGAAGCGGGAGGACACTACAATGAGCAGTTCTTC
CASSEAGGHYNEQFF
>TRBJ2-1|NA|TRBD2|TRBV6-5
TGTGCCAGCAGTTACGGGACTAGCGGGTGGAGGAATGAGCAGTTCTTC
CASSYGTSGWRNEQFF
>TRBJ2-3|NA|NA|TRBV7-9
TGTGCCAGCAGGTTGGAGAGCACAGATACGCAGTATTTT
CASRLESTDTQYF
>TRBJ2-5|NA|NA|TRBV11-2
TGTGCCAGCAGCTTGTCATTTCAAGAGACCCAGTACTTC
CASSLSFQETQYF
>TRBJ2-2|once|NA|TRBV5-1
TGCGCCAGCAGCTTGTCTCTGCGATACACCGGGGAGCTGTTTTTT
CASSLSLRYTGELFF
>TRBJ1-1|NA|NA|TRBV27
TGTGCCAGCAGTTTATTTGGGGGCACGTACACTGAAGCTTTCTTT
CASSLFGGTYTEAFF
>TRBJ2-2|NA|TRBD2|TRBV27
TGTGCCAGCAGTTTCGGCGGGGGAACCGGGGAGCTGTTTTTT
CASSFGGGTGELFF
>TRBJ1-1|few|NA|TRBV19
TGTGCCAGTAGTATATGGGGAGGGAACACTGAAGCTTTCTTT
CASSIWGGNTEAFF
>TRBJ2-2|NA|TRBD1|TRBV10-3
TGTGCCATCAGTTTGGGACAGGGAGTCCACGGGGAGCTGTTTTTT
CAISLGQGVHGELFF
>TRBJ2-4|NA|TRBD2|TRBV27
TGTGCCAGCAGTTCACTAGGACTAGCGGGAGGCCCGCATCAAAGGGGCAAAAACATTCAGTACTTC
CASSSLGLAGGPHQRGKNIQYF
>TRBJ1-2|NA|TRBD1|TRBV19
TGTGCCAGTAGCAATCAACAGGGGAGCTATGGCTACACCTTC
CASSNQQGSYGYTF
>TRBJ2-7|few|NA|TRBV5-4
TGTGCCAGCAGCTCCTCTAGCTACGAGCAGTACTTC
CASSSSSYEQYF
>TRBJ1-1|NA|NA|TRBV27
TGTGCCAGCAGTTTATTAATGCCATCTGGGCCTCGCACTGAAGCTTTCTTT
CASSLLMPSGPRTEAFF
>TRBJ1-1|NA|NA|TRBV28
TGTGCCAGCAGGCCCGGTGGGGGCGTCACTGAAGCTTTCTTT
CASRPGGGVTEAFF